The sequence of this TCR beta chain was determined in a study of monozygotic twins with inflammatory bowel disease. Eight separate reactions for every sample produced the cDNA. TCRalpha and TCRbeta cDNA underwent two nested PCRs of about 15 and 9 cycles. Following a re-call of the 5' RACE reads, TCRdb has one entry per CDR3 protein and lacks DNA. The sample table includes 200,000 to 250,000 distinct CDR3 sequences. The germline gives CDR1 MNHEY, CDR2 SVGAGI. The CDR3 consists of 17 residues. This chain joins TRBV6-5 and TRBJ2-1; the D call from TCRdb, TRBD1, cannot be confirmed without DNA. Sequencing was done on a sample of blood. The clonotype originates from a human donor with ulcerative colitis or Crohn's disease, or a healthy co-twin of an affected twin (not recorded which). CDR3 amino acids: CASSSWGPSQVYNEQFF.